This TCR beta chain was identified during a study of CD8 T cells in Susac syndrome. The V end was cut by 1 base, the J end by 2 bases, with 24 bases between. Germline V gene lookup returns CDR1 LGHNA and CDR2 YNFKEQ. The length of the CDR3 is 19 residues. When the RNA was reverse transcribed, random hexamers were used with an input of roughly 0.5 to 1 ug. Amplification of TCR beta CDR3 used immunoSEQ multiplex PCR across 54 Vbeta and 13 Jbeta. TCRdb reprocessed the immunoSEQ multiplex PCR reads with MiXCR, giving one entry per CDR3 protein. Of a few hundred thousand distinct CDR3 sequences in the sample, 65% to 90% were seen once.

The J gene is TRBJ2-7, the V gene TRBV4-2, with D tentatively TRBD2 (6 bases). Sequenced input: CD8+ T cells from PBMCs. This clonotype originated in a human donor with multiple sclerosis. The CDR3 protein is CASSQVLAGFPISPYEQYF. CDR3 in DNA: TGTGCCAGCAGCCAAGTTCTGGCGGGATTCCCCATATCTCCCTACGAGCAGTACTTC.